Sequencing of this T cell receptor beta chain was carried out in a study of graft-versus-host responses after intestinal transplantation. Study-level points and caveats: GvH clonotypes were identified within recipient marrow, with a subset emerging first in ileum or blood.

Repertoires were generated with immunoSEQ multiplex PCR, while TCRdb's copy carries only in-frame clones and drops some. The repertoire holds 90,000 to 95,000 clones, with 90% to 95% as singletons. Of note for this clone: Its antigen remains unidentified.

The V end lost 6 bases, the J end lost 1 base, and 7 bases lay between the germline ends. The CDR3 totals 12 residues. The germline CDR1 and CDR2 sequences are MGHRA and YSYEKL. This chain links TRBV4-1 with TRBJ2-7; D not resolved. The TCR was taken from a human donor who received an intestinal transplant. The sequencing here drew on unstimulated CD8+ T cells sorted from spleen or lymph node cells, taken before intestinal transplant. CDR3 sequence (DNA): TGCGCCAGCAGAGGTGGGTCCTACGAGCAGTACTTC. Its protein product is CASRGGSYEQYF.